The 4 T cell receptor beta chains below come from one sample, sequenced in a study of response to subunit inactivated influenza vaccine. TCRdb analysed the RT-PCR reads with MiXCR anew, one entry per CDR3 protein. This sample has over 800,000 distinct CDR3 sequences, with around 21% found just once. The material was PBMCs from blood, obtained 4 to 6 days after vaccination. The source of these receptors is a man aged 45-60 years who received an inactivated influenza vaccine.

The chain is built from TRBV7-2 and TRBJ2-3; no clear D. Germline values: CDR1 SGHTA, CDR2 FQGNSA. Trimming pared 5 bases from V and 1 base from J, leaving 10 bases between. The CDR3 covers 14 residues. This CDR3 reads CASSRFTGTDTQYF. The CDR3, as DNA: TGTGCCAGCAGCCGATTTACGGGCACAGATACGCAGTATTTT. Combining the CDR3 with reference TRBV7-2 and TRBJ2-3 gives the whole variable domain GAGVSQSPSNKVTEKGKDVELRCDPISGHTALYWYRQSLGQGLEFLIYFQGNSAPDKSGLPSDRFSAERTGGSVSTLTIQRTQQEDSAVYLCASSRFTGTDTQYFGPGTRLTVL.

V and J are TRBV5-1 and TRBJ2-5; 8 nucleotides agree with TRBD1. With 2 bases clipped from V and 5 bases from J, the junction kept 8 bases outside the gene matches. The CDR3 length is 15 residues. Germline values: CDR1 SGHRS, CDR2 YFSETQ. The CDR3 reads CASSFQGALGETQYF. CDR3 DNA sequence: TGCGCCAGCAGCTTCCAGGGGGCGCTCGGGGAGACCCAGTACTTC. Filled out from reference TRBV5-1 and TRBJ2-5, the complete variable domain reads KAGVTQTPRYLIKTRGQQVTLSCSPISGHRSVSWYQQTPGQGLQFLFEYFSETQRNKGNFPGRFSGRQFSNSRSEMNVSTLELGDSALYLCASSFQGALGETQYFGPGTRLLVL.

This clonotype was detected a few times. The chain is built from TRBV27 and TRBJ2-1; 13 bases agree with TRBD2. With V trimmed by 7 bases and J by 10 bases, 4 bases remained unmatched. There are 13 residues in the CDR3. Per germline, CDR1 MNHEY and CDR2 SMNVEV (reference sequence). The CDR3 is CASTLTSGREQFF. CDR3 sequence (DNA): TGTGCCAGCACCTTGACTAGCGGGAGGGAGCAGTTCTTC.

This clonotype was seen only a few times. The V call is TRBV20-1, the J call TRBJ2-5; D uncertain. V shed 7 bases and J shed 2 bases, with 8 bases lying between them. CDR1 is DFQATT, CDR2 SNEGSKA, per germline (reference sequence). The CDR3 covers 11 residues. CDR3 sequence reads: CSGRLQETQYF. In nucleotides, the CDR3 is TGCAGTGGCCGGCTTCAAGAGACCCAGTACTTC.